The 29 T cell receptor beta chains listed next were all sequenced from one sample in a study of T cell repertoires in cytomegalovirus infection. No antigen is known for these receptors. A single record per CDR3 protein comes from TCRdb applying MiXCR to the reads. The table includes 340,000 or so distinct CDR3 sequences, approximately 25% detected once. Material: cultured PBMCs, obtained from culture after CMV antigen stimulation. These receptors were collected from a human donor in good health (CMV status not recorded). Some clones in this sample may be carry-over from other donors' samples.

Only a few counts were recorded for this clonotype. The genes are TRBV7-6 and TRBJ1-2; 7 bases align to TRBD1. CDR1 and CDR2 (germline): SGHVS, FNYEAQ. This CDR3 has 14 residues. V lost 5 bases to trimming and J lost 6 bases; unmatched junction nucleotides: 9. The CDR3, as DNA: TGTGCCAGCAGCCAGGGGGGGCGCGGAGATGGCTACACCTTC. Translating it yields CASSQGGRGDGYTF.

This CDR3 is CSARSESDTIYF. DNA for the CDR3: TGCAGCGCCCGATCTGAATCGGACACCATATATTTT. The gene calls are TRBV29-1 and TRBJ1-3; D not resolved. The CDR3 spans 12 residues. Trimming shortened V by 7 bases and J by 8 bases, and 15 bases separated the two germline ends. The germline CDR1 and CDR2 sequences are SQVTM and ANQGSEA.

This clonotype turned up a few times. J is TRBJ1-2 and V is TRBV5-1; D is perhaps TRBD1 (5 bases). The CDR3 covers 13 residues. The germline V gene has CDR1 SGHRS and CDR2 YFSETQ. V lost 3 bases to trimming and J lost 8 bases, with 14 bases between them. The CDR3, as DNA: TGCGCCAGCAGCTCCGACGGGGCTGGAGGCTACACCTTC. Translated: CASSSDGAGGYTF.

This clonotype was counted ten times or more. The chain recombines TRBV7-2 with TRBJ1-1; TRBD1 might be the D (5 bases). Trimming left V 6 bases short and J 5 bases short, with 13 bases between. This CDR3 has 13 residues. The germline V gene has CDR1 SGHTA and CDR2 FQGNSA. CDR3 sequence (DNA): TGTGCCAGCAGGTTAAGGGGTAGGACTGAAGCTTTCTTT. Its translation: CASRLRGRTEAFF. The full variable domain, its missing parts supplied by reference TRBV7-2 and TRBJ1-1, is GAGVSQSPSNKVTEKGKDVELRCDPISGHTALYWYRQSLGQGLEFLIYFQGNSAPDKSGLPSDRFSAERTGGSVSTLTIQRTQQEDSAVYLCASRLRGRTEAFFGQGTRLTVV.

The table lists this clonotype with many counts. The chain links TRBV20-1 to TRBJ2-5, with 8 bases matching TRBD2. CDR3 length: 13 amino acids. Germline V CDR1 and CDR2: DFQATT, SNEGSKA (reference sequence). The V gene end was trimmed by 3 bases and the J gene end by 3 bases; junction bases not matched to a gene: 3. CDR3: CSARIAGKETQYF. The CDR3 DNA reads as TGCAGTGCTAGGATAGCGGGAAAAGAGACCCAGTACTTC.

V is TRBV28 and J is TRBJ2-1; possibly TRBD1 for D (5 bases). The germline gives CDR1 MDHEN, CDR2 SYDVKM. The V and J ends lost 8 bases and 1 base respectively, with 18 bases between them. The CDR3 sequence is 16 residues long. The CDR3, as DNA: TGTGCCAGCGGGGCCTCCGGAGCACCATCCTACAATGAGCAGTTCTTC. Translating it yields CASGASGAPSYNEQFF.

The chain carries TRBV6-2 or TRBV6-3 and TRBJ1-4, with TRBD1 matching over 11 bases. This CDR3 contains 15 residues. Trimming took 6 bases from V and 8 from J; bases not matched to a gene: 8. The germline V gene has CDR1 MNHEY and CDR2 SVGEGT. The CDR3 here is CASRPPDRGREKLFF. CDR3 DNA sequence: TGTGCCAGCAGACCGCCGGACAGGGGGCGAGAAAAACTGTTTTTT.

The chain joins TRBV7-8 to TRBJ2-1, with 7 nucleotides matching TRBD2. Germline values: CDR1 SGHVS, CDR2 FQNEAQ. The CDR3 is 15 amino acids. V was clipped by 5 bases and J by 2 bases; unmatched bases: 6. For the CDR3, the DNA is TGTGCCAGCAGCCAATCCGGGACTACCTACAATGAGCAGTTCTTC. Its protein is CASSQSGTTYNEQFF.

This clonotype was detected a few times. This chain connects TRBV6-2 or TRBV6-3 to TRBJ2-1, with D uncertain. V was pared by 6 bases and J by 8 bases, with 14 bases between. The CDR3 length is 13 residues. In germline, CDR1 is MNHEY, CDR2 SVGEGT. The CDR3 coding sequence is TGTGCCAGCAGCCAATTACGGGCTTATGAGCAGTTCTTC. Protein product: CASSQLRAYEQFF.

The chain carries TRBV7-2 and TRBJ1-4; TRBD1 aligns across 8 bases. The trim removed 5 bases at V and 8 bases at J, leaving 10 bases unmatched. Germline values: CDR1 SGHTA, CDR2 FQGNSA. The CDR3 has 15 residues. The CDR3 is CASSQDRGSAEKLFF. In nucleotides, the CDR3 is TGTGCCAGCAGCCAAGACAGGGGATCGGCCGAAAAACTGTTTTTT. The full variable domain, rest sourced from reference TRBV7-2 and TRBJ1-4, is GAGVSQSPSNKVTEKGKDVELRCDPISGHTALYWYRQSLGQGLEFLIYFQGNSAPDKSGLPSDRFSAERTGGSVSTLTIQRTQQEDSAVYLCASSQDRGSAEKLFFGSGTQLSVL.

This clonotype has a handful of counts. The gene calls are TRBV12-3 or TRBV12-4 and TRBJ2-1, with TRBD2 matching 13 bases. V lost 3 bases and J lost 5; bases outside the gene matches: 10. This CDR3 spans 18 amino acids. In DNA form, the CDR3 reads TGTGCCAGCAGTTTGCTGCTGGGACTAGCGGGGTCCGACAATGAGCAGTTCTTC. Translated: CASSLLLGLAGSDNEQFF.

The chain carries TRBV7-6 and TRBJ1-2; D possibly corresponds to TRBD1 (5 bases). Trimming shortened V by 5 bases and J by 5 bases, and 12 bases separated the two germline ends. This CDR3 spans 13 amino acids. Germline lookup yields CDR1 SGHVS and CDR2 FNYEAQ. The CDR3 here is CASSPQTDYGYTF. CDR3 DNA sequence: TGTGCCAGCAGCCCGCAGACAGATTATGGCTACACCTTC.

The V and J genes are TRBV11-2 and TRBJ1-3, with D unresolved. The germline V gene encodes CDR1 SGHAT and CDR2 FQNNGV. V lost 0 bases and J lost 7, with 13 bases in between. The CDR3 runs to 15 residues. Here the CDR3 DNA reads TGTGCCAGCAGCTTAGAGGGAGGAGGGTTGAACACCATATATTTT. Translated, it gives CASSLEGGGLNTIYF. The entire variable domain, with the rest obtained from reference TRBV11-2 and TRBJ1-3, is as follows: EAGVAQSPRYKIIEKRQSVAFWCNPISGHATLYWYQQILGQGPKLLIQFQNNGVVDDSQLPKDRFSAERLKGVDSTLKIQPAKLEDSAVYLCASSLEGGGLNTIYFGEGSWLTVV.

The rearrangement uses TRBV14 and TRBJ2-2, with D tentatively TRBD1 (5 bases). This CDR3 spans 14 amino acids. Germline V gene sequence: CDR1 SGHDN, CDR2 FVKESK. Trimming left V 2 bases short and J 2 bases short, with 6 bases between. CDR3 protein: CASSQWTNTGELFF. CDR3 nucleotides: TGTGCCAGCAGCCAATGGACAAACACCGGGGAGCTGTTTTTT.

The chain recombines TRBV6-6 with TRBJ2-3; possible D gene TRBD2, 6 bases. The V end lost 6 bases, the J end lost 5 bases, and 15 bases lay between the germline ends. CDR1 is MNHNY, CDR2 SVGAGI, per germline (reference sequence). The CDR3 runs 14 residues. The CDR3 DNA is TGTGCCAGCAGCAAAGGAGGGCGGGTAGATACGCAGTATTTT. This gives the protein CASSKGGRVDTQYF.

This clonotype came up a few times. V and J are TRBV4-3 and TRBJ1-3; TRBD1 is a possible D gene (5 bases). Trimming cost V 0 bases and J 0 bases, with 15 bases left between them. This CDR3 spans 18 amino acids. Germline CDR1 LGHNA, CDR2 YSLEER. DNA of the CDR3: TGCGCCAGCAGCCAAGAACGGCAGGGACGTATCTCTGGAAACACCATATATTTT. As protein: CASSQERQGRISGNTIYF.

This rearrangement joins TRBV10-3 to TRBJ2-1; 10 bases match TRBD2. V shed 8 bases, J shed 0 bases, and the junction held 13 bases outside the gene matches. The CDR3 extends over 18 amino acids. Germline CDR1 reads ENHRY; CDR2 reads SYGVKD. CDR3 nucleotides: TGTGCCATCGGGGGGGGTCTAGCGGGAGAATACTCCTACAATGAGCAGTTCTTC. Amino acids: CAIGGGLAGEYSYNEQFF.

Concerning this clonotype itself: Being one base from a much bigger clone, this may be a read error. The gene calls are TRBV7-2 and TRBJ2-3, with 8 bases lining up with TRBD2. CDR3 length: 14 residues. Germline V gene sequence: CDR1 SGHTA, CDR2 FQGNSA. The CDR3 DNA reads as TGTGCCAGCAGCGTAGCTAGCGGGACAGATACGCAGTATTTT. This encodes CASSVASGTDTQYF.

The table lists this clonotype with many counts. The genes are TRBV6-2 or TRBV6-3 and TRBJ2-1; 8 bases are a match to TRBD2. Trimming cost V 7 bases and J 9 bases; bases outside gene matches: 17. Germline V gene data show CDR1 as MNHEY and CDR2 as SVGEGT. The CDR3 contains 16 residues. The chain's CDR3 is CASKALRVAGLGEQFF. DNA of the CDR3: TGTGCCAGCAAAGCCCTGAGGGTAGCGGGATTAGGTGAGCAGTTCTTC.

This clonotype came up a few times. The gene calls are TRBV6-2 or TRBV6-3 and TRBJ2-1, with 9 nucleotides matching TRBD2. From germline, CDR1 is MNHEY and CDR2 SVGEGT. The CDR3 has 17 amino acids. Trimming took 7 bases from V and 9 from J; bases not matched to a gene: 19. The DNA of the CDR3 is TGTGCCAGCAACGACCCGGGACTAGCCCAGATCAAGGGTGAGCAGTTCTTC. This encodes CASNDPGLAQIKGEQFF.

This clonotype was seen at least ten times. This rearrangement joins TRBV7-2 to TRBJ1-2; 7 bases agree with TRBD1. The CDR3 spans 14 residues. Per the germline V gene, CDR1 is SGHTA and CDR2 is FQGNSA. Trimming cost V 5 bases and J 2 bases; bases outside gene matches: 5. CDR3 in DNA: TGTGCCAGCAGCAAGGGGGACAGCAACTATGGCTACACCTTC. Residues: CASSKGDSNYGYTF. The whole variable domain, remainder taken from reference TRBV7-2 and TRBJ1-2, is GAGVSQSPSNKVTEKGKDVELRCDPISGHTALYWYRQSLGQGLEFLIYFQGNSAPDKSGLPSDRFSAERTGGSVSTLTIQRTQQEDSAVYLCASSKGDSNYGYTFGSGTRLTVV.

A few counts support this clonotype. The chain has TRBV24-1 and TRBJ2-3; TRBD1 is a possible D gene (6 bases). Germline CDR1 and CDR2: KGHDR and SFDVKD. This CDR3 spans 16 amino acids. V was shortened by 4 bases and J by 2 bases, with 15 bases between the two germline ends. The CDR3 DNA follows: TGTGCCACCAGTGAACCGGACAGCACTTTCACAGATACGCAGTATTTT. It translates to CATSEPDSTFTDTQYF.

This rearrangement joins TRBV12-3 or TRBV12-4 to TRBJ1-5; D remains unclear. The CDR3 contains 11 residues. Trimming stripped 5 bases from V and 11 bases from J, with 10 bases between. The CDR3 DNA is TGTGCCAGCAGTAATCAGAGGGCCCAGCATTTT. Translating gives CASSNQRAQHF.

This clonotype was found many times. The gene calls are TRBV27 and TRBJ2-3, with 9 bases fitting TRBD1. The ends lost 3 bases at V and 3 bases at J; junction bases unmatched: 7. The V gene's germline CDR1 is MNHEY and CDR2 SMNVEV (reference sequence). The CDR3 covers 16 residues. CDR3 in amino acids: CASSFWDRASTDTQYF. The CDR3 region has the DNA TGTGCCAGCAGTTTCTGGGACAGGGCGAGTACAGATACGCAGTATTTT.

This clonotype has a count of ten or more. J is TRBJ2-7 and V is TRBV7-3, with D hard to call. Trimming pared 0 bases from V and 1 base from J, leaving 13 bases between. This CDR3 region has 16 residues. Germline V gene sequence: CDR1 SGHTA, CDR2 FQGTGA. CDR3 residues: CASSLTGSRSSYEQYF. The CDR3 DNA is TGTGCCAGCAGCTTAACAGGTTCGCGGAGTTCCTACGAGCAGTACTTC. The entire variable domain, with the rest obtained from reference TRBV7-3 and TRBJ2-7, is as follows: GAGVSQTPSNKVTEKGKYVELRCDPISGHTALYWYRQSLGQGPEFLIYFQGTGAADDSGLPNDRFFAVRPEGSVSTLKIQRTERGDSAVYLCASSLTGSRSSYEQYFGPGTRLTVT.

The CDR3 spells CASSMSLFQPQHF. The CDR3 coding sequence is TGTGCCAGTAGTATGAGTCTGTTTCAGCCCCAGCATTTT. The gene calls are TRBV19 and TRBJ1-5; D uncertain. Germline V gene sequence: CDR1 LNHDA, CDR2 SQIVND (reference sequence). V gave up 3 bases and J gave up 6 bases, with 9 bases separating them. This CDR3 contains 13 residues.

The V gene is TRBV7-8, the J gene TRBJ1-3; D is unclear. Trimming took 8 bases from V and 4 from J, leaving 15 bases between them. The length of the CDR3 is 14 residues. The germline gives CDR1 SGHVS, CDR2 FQNEAQ. Here the CDR3 reads CASAPRSRGNTIYF. CDR3 DNA: TGTGCCAGCGCCCCCAGGAGCAGAGGAAACACCATATATTTT.

V gene TRBV6-2 or TRBV6-3 combines with J gene TRBJ2-5; TRBD2 matches 7 bases. The ends lost 2 bases at V and 2 bases at J; junction bases unmatched: 2. Germline CDR1 MNHEY, CDR2 SVGEGT. The CDR3 is made up of 14 amino acids. The CDR3 bases are TGTGCCAGCAGTTACGTCGGGAGGCAAGAGACCCAGTACTTC. Amino acids: CASSYVGRQETQYF.

This rearrangement joins TRBV10-3 to TRBJ2-1; D gene uncertain. CDR1 and CDR2 (germline): ENHRY, SYGVKD. This CDR3 is built from 15 residues. With 10 bases removed from V and 6 bases from J, the gap between germline ends came to 22 bases. This CDR3 is CATRGEATGRNEQFF. In nucleotides, the CDR3 is TGTGCCACCCGAGGCGAAGCGACCGGCCGCAATGAGCAGTTCTTC.